The 21 T cell receptor beta chains given below trace back to one sample, sequenced in a study of response to subunit inactivated influenza vaccine. Via MiXCR, TCRdb re-called the RT-PCR reads, giving one row per CDR3 protein. Among 590,000 or so distinct CDR3 sequences, 13% to 15% were seen once, and the ten largest hold 7.5% to 9%. The specimen was PBMCs from blood, collected roughly 15 days before vaccination. These receptors all stem from a man aged 50 or older who received an inactivated influenza vaccine.

This clonotype was observed a handful of times. A junction end diverges from the germline sequence, so it may reflect a read error. The V gene is TRBV20-1, the J gene TRBJ2-6; D tentatively fits TRBD1 or TRBD2 (5 bases each). The CDR3 is 14 residues long. Germline lookup yields CDR1 DFQATT and CDR2 SNEGSKA (reference sequence). The CDR3: CSAREGSGANVLTF. The CDR3 DNA sequence: TGCAGTGCCAGAGAGGGGTCTGGGGCCAACGTCCTGACTTTC.

This clonotype has just a few counts. V usage is TRBV7-2 and J usage is TRBJ1-6; the match to TRBD1 covers 8 bases. J gave up 9 bases and V 4 bases, and 5 bases lay outside the gene matches. This CDR3 is 14 amino acids long. Germline V gene sequence: CDR1 SGHTA, CDR2 FQGNSA. The CDR3 spells CASSYDRGSSPLHF. CDR3 DNA: TGTGCCAGCAGCTACGACAGGGGTAGTTCACCCCTCCACTTT.

V is TRBV12-3 or TRBV12-4 and J is TRBJ2-2; 11 positions match TRBD2. The trim removed 7 bases at V and 3 bases at J, leaving 1 base unmatched. The CDR3 runs to 14 residues. The DNA for the CDR3 is TGTGCCAGCAAACTAGCGGGGGACACCGGGGAGCTGTTTTTT. Amino acid sequence: CASKLAGDTGELFF.

In this sample, this clonotype turned up many times. J is TRBJ1-1 and V is TRBV9, with TRBD1 as a possible D gene (5 bases). CDR1 SGDLS and CDR2 YYNGEE come from the germline V gene. There are 14 residues in the CDR3. The germline V and J ends were trimmed by 4 bases and 8 bases, with 18 bases remaining between them. For the CDR3, the DNA is TGTGCCAGCAGCCCAAATTGGGGCCAGGGCGAAGCTTTCTTT. Translated: CASSPNWGQGEAFF. The full variable domain, completed using reference TRBV9 and TRBJ1-1, is DSGVTQTPKHLITATGQRVTLRCSPRSGDLSVYWYQQSLDQGLQFLIQYYNGEERAKGNILERFSAQQFPDLHSELNLSSLELGDSALYFCASSPNWGQGEAFFGQGTRLTVV.

The V gene is TRBV10-3, the J gene TRBJ2-7; a possible D gene is TRBD1 (6 bases). V was clipped by 10 bases and J by 4 bases, with 17 bases between them. This CDR3 region has 13 residues. Germline V gene lookup returns CDR1 ENHRY and CDR2 SYGVKD. The CDR3: CATTGDIVYEQYF. DNA of the CDR3: TGTGCCACCACTGGGGACATCGTTTACGAGCAGTACTTC.

This clonotype was counted at least ten times. This sequence joins TRBV9 and TRBJ2-3, with D unresolved. V was shortened by 2 bases and J by 0 bases, with 10 bases between the two germline ends. There are 15 residues in the CDR3. CDR1 is SGDLS and CDR2 is YYNGEE in the germline V gene. DNA of the CDR3: TGTGCCAGCAGCGTTCAGGCAGCTAGCACAGATACGCAGTATTTT. Its protein product is CASSVQAASTDTQYF.

The V gene is TRBV20-1, the J gene TRBJ2-4, with D tentatively TRBD1 or TRBD2 (5 bases each). The V and J ends lost 3 bases and 3 bases respectively, with 18 bases between them. Germline V gives CDR1 DFQATT, CDR2 SNEGSKA (reference sequence). The CDR3 is 16 amino acids. CDR3 sequence: CSASDGGGSVKNIQYF. In DNA form, the CDR3 reads TGCAGTGCTAGTGACGGTGGGGGATCGGTCAAAAACATTCAGTACTTC.

A few counts support this clonotype. This sequence joins TRBV4-3 and TRBJ2-2; D is ambiguous. Germline V gives CDR1 LGHNA, CDR2 YSLEER. This CDR3 is built from 15 residues. The V and J ends lost 0 bases and 9 bases respectively, with 14 bases between them. CDR3: CASSQDPVAVRELFF. Here the CDR3 DNA reads TGCGCCAGCAGCCAAGATCCGGTTGCAGTGCGGGAGCTGTTTTTT.

This clonotype came up many times. J is TRBJ2-4 and V is TRBV4-3, with a tentative D call TRBD2 (6 bases). The germline V and J ends were trimmed by 0 bases and 2 bases, with 11 bases remaining between them. This CDR3 has 16 amino acids. From germline, CDR1 is LGHNA and CDR2 YSLEER. The CDR3 nucleotides are TGCGCCAGCAGCCAAGATTTCGGGGGTTCCAAAAACATTCAGTACTTC. This translates into CASSQDFGGSKNIQYF.

This clonotype was observed many times. The V gene is TRBV28, the J gene TRBJ1-5; the match to TRBD1 covers 7 bases. V lost 6 bases and J lost 10; bases outside the gene matches: 9. This CDR3 comprises 13 residues. Germline CDR1 MDHEN, CDR2 SYDVKM. As DNA, the CDR3 is TGTGCCAGCAGAAGACAGGGCCCAAGTCCCCAGCATTTT. It yields the protein CASRRQGPSPQHF.

This clonotype has a handful of counts. V is TRBV4-3 and J is TRBJ1-6; D unresolved. The CDR3 contains 16 residues. V was cut by 1 base and J by 6 bases, with 13 bases left in between. Germline V gene lookup returns CDR1 LGHNA and CDR2 YSLEER. CDR3 sequence (DNA): TGCGCCAGCAGCCAAGGGTTGCTGGTGGGTAATTCACCCCTCCACTTT. Translated: CASSQGLLVGNSPLHF.

This clonotype was detected many times. The rearrangement joins TRBV7-2 to TRBJ2-1; D remains unclear. The CDR3 spans 13 residues. Per germline, CDR1 SGHTA and CDR2 FQGNSA. V lost 5 bases and J lost 5, with 10 bases in between. CDR3 DNA: TGTGCCAGCAGCCAAGGACGAGACAATGAGCAGTTCTTC. Protein: CASSQGRDNEQFF.

The V call is TRBV5-1, the J call TRBJ2-7, with D perhaps assigned TRBD1 or TRBD2 (5 bases each). Germline loops: CDR1 SGHRS, CDR2 YFSETQ. V shed 0 bases and J shed 9 bases, with 19 bases lying between them. This CDR3 has 15 amino acids. Here the CDR3 DNA reads TGCGCCAGCAGCTTGGCCTCCTCTGGTTCTGGGGGGCAGTACTTC. Amino acid sequence: CASSLASSGSGGQYF.

The chain carries TRBV10-3 and TRBJ2-7; D unclear. Per germline, CDR1 ENHRY and CDR2 SYGVKD. This CDR3 has 14 amino acids. The V gene lost 3 bases and the J gene lost 5 bases, with 14 bases spanning the gap. CDR3 protein: CAISDNGETNEQYF. The CDR3 bases are TGTGCCATCAGTGATAACGGAGAAACCAACGAGCAGTACTTC.

The rearrangement joins TRBV7-2 to TRBJ1-3; D not resolved. The CDR3 loop spans 14 amino acids. Deletions cut 1 base from V and 3 bases from J, with 7 bases between. Looked up from germline, CDR1 is SGHTA and CDR2 is FQGNSA. For the CDR3, the DNA is TGTGCCAGCAGCTTAGACGGAATTGGAAACACCATATATTTT. Protein sequence: CASSLDGIGNTIYF. The full variable domain, completed using reference TRBV7-2 and TRBJ1-3, is GAGVSQSPSNKVTEKGKDVELRCDPISGHTALYWYRQSLGQGLEFLIYFQGNSAPDKSGLPSDRFSAERTGGSVSTLTIQRTQQEDSAVYLCASSLDGIGNTIYFGEGSWLTVV.

The genes are TRBV6-2 or TRBV6-3 and TRBJ2-7; D remains ambiguous. The CDR3 consists of 13 residues. Germline V gene sequence: CDR1 MNHEY, CDR2 SVGEGT. V dropped 0 bases and J dropped 3 bases, with 6 bases sitting between them. In nucleotides, the CDR3 is TGTGCCAGCAGTTACTCATCCAACTACGAGCAGTACTTC. Amino acid sequence: CASSYSSNYEQYF.

This chain links TRBV12-3 or TRBV12-4 with TRBJ2-1, with 8 bases that match TRBD2. CDR3 size: 16 residues. The J segment lost 8 bases and the V segment lost 4 bases, leaving 13 bases of the junction unmatched. CDR3: CASSSTPGLVIHEQFF. For the CDR3, the DNA is TGTGCCAGCAGTTCTACCCCGGGACTAGTTATTCATGAGCAGTTCTTC.

The chain couples TRBV4-2 to TRBJ2-6; 9 positions agree with TRBD2. The CDR3 has 19 amino acids. CDR1 and CDR2 from the germline V gene are LGHNA and YNFKEQ. After removal of 1 base from V and 2 bases from J, the junction contained 9 bases not matched to a gene. The CDR3 loop reads CASSQVMASGMPGANVLTF. The CDR3 nucleotides read TGTGCCAGCAGCCAAGTGATGGCTAGCGGGATGCCTGGGGCCAACGTCCTGACTTTC.

This clonotype was detected only a few times. The chain combines TRBV28 with TRBJ1-1, with D perhaps TRBD1 (5 bases). Germline V lookup: CDR1 MDHEN, CDR2 SYDVKM. Trimming removed 3 bases from V and 4 bases from J, with 9 bases in between. The CDR3 is made up of 13 amino acids. This CDR3 reads CASSFGRATEAFF. The CDR3 nucleotides read TGTGCCAGCAGTTTCGGCAGGGCCACTGAAGCTTTCTTT.

The rearrangement uses TRBV20-1 and TRBJ1-1; D is uncertain. Germline V CDR1 and CDR2: DFQATT, SNEGSKA (reference sequence). The V end lost 4 bases, the J end lost 1 base, and 4 bases lay between the germline ends. This CDR3 region has 11 residues. The DNA of the CDR3 is TGCAGTGCTAATTGGAACACTGAAGCTTTCTTT. Encoded protein: CSANWNTEAFF.

This clonotype was detected a few times. The rearrangement joins TRBV6-1 to TRBJ1-2; 7 positions match TRBD1. Unmatched junction bases numbered 7, after V lost 6 bases and J lost 0 bases. This CDR3 has 15 amino acids. The germline V gene encodes CDR1 MNHNS and CDR2 SASEGT. CDR3 in amino acids: CASSGTALANYGYTF. In DNA form, the CDR3 reads TGTGCCAGCAGCGGGACAGCCCTAGCTAACTATGGCTACACCTTC.